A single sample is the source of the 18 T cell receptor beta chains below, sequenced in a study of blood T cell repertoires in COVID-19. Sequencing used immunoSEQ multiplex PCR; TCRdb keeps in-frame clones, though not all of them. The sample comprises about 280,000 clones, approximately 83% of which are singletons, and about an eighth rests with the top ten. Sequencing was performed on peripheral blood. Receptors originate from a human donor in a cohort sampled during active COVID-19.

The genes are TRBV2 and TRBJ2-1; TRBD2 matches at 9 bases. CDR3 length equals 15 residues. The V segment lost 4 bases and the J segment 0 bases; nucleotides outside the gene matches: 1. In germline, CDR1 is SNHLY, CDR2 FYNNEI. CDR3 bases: TGTGCCAGCAGTGGACTAGCGGTCTCCTACAATGAGCAGTTCTTC. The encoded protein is CASSGLAVSYNEQFF.

The CDR3 here is CATSGVSGRARETQYF. DNA of the CDR3: TGTGCCACCAGTGGTGTTAGCGGGAGGGCCCGGGAGACCCAGTACTTC. This rearrangement joins TRBV24-1 to TRBJ2-5; TRBD2 aligns across 11 bases. The CDR3 runs to 16 residues. Germline CDR1 reads KGHDR; CDR2 reads SFDVKD. V trimming: 5 bases; J trimming: 5 bases; junction bases outside the gene matches: 9.

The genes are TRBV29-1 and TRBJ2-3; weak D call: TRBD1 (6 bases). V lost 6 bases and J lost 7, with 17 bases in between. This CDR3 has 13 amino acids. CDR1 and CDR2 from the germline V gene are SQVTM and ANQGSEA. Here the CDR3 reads CSVRDTAVYTQYF. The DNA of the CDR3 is TGCAGCGTCCGGGACACAGCCGTCTATACGCAGTATTTT.

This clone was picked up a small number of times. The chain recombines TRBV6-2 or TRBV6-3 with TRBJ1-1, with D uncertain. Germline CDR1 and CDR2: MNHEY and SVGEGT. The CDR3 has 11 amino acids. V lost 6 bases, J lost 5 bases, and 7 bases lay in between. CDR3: CASSHGTEAFF. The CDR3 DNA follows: TGTGCCAGCAGCCACGGGACTGAAGCTTTCTTT.

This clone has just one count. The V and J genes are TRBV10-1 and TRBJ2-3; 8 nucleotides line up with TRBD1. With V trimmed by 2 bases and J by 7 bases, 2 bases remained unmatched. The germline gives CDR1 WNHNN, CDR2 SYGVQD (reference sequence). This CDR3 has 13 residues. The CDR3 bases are TGCGCCAGCAGTGAGCGGACAGGGAATACGCAGTATTTT. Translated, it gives CASSERTGNTQYF.

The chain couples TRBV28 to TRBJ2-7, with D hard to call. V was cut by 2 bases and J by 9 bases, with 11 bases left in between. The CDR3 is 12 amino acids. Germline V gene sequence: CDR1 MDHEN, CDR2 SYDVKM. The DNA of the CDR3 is TGTGCCAGCAGTTTACGGAGCGACCGGCAGTACTTC. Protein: CASSLRSDRQYF.

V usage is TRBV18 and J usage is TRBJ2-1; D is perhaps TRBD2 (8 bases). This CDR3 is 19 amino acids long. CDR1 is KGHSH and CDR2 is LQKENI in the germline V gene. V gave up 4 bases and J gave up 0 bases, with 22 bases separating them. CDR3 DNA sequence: TGTGCCAGCTCACACCGTATGACACAGGGGACTAGCTCCTACAATGAGCAGTTCTTC. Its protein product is CASSHRMTQGTSSYNEQFF.

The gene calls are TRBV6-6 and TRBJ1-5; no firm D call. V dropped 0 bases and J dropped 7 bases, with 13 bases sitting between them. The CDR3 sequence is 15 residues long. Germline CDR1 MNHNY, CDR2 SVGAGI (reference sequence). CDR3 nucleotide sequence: TGTGCCAGCAGTTACTCGCCGATAGAAAGCCAGCCCCAGCATTTT. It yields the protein CASSYSPIESQPQHF.

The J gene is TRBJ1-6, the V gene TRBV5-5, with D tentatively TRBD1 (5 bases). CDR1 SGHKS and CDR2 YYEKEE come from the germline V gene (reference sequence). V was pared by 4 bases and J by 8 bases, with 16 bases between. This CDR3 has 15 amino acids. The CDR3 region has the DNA TGTGCCAGCAGCCCCAGGGATTTTCGCGATTCACCCCTCCACTTT. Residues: CASSPRDFRDSPLHF.

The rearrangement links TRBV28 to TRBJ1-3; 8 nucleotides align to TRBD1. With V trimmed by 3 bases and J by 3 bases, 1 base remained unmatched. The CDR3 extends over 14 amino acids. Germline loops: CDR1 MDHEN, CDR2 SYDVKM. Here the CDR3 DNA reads TGTGCCAGCAGTTTGGACAGGGTTGGAAACACCATATATTTT. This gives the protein CASSLDRVGNTIYF.

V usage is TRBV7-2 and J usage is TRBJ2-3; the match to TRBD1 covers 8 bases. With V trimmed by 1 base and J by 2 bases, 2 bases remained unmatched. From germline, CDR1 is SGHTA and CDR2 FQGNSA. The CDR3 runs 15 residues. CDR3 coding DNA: TGTGCCAGCAGCTTAGTGGGACAGGTCACAGATACGCAGTATTTT. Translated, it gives CASSLVGQVTDTQYF.

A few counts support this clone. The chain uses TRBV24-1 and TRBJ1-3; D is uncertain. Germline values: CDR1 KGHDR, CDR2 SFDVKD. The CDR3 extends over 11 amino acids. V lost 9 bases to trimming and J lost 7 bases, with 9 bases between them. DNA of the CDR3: TGTGCCACCTCCCAAGCCAACACCATATATTTT. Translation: CATSQANTIYF.

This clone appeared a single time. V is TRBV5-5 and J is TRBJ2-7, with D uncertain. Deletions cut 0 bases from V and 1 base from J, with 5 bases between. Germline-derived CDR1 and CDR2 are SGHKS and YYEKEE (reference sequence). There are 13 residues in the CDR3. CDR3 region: CASSLGSSYEQYF. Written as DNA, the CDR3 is TGTGCCAGCAGCTTGGGCAGTTCCTACGAGCAGTACTTC.

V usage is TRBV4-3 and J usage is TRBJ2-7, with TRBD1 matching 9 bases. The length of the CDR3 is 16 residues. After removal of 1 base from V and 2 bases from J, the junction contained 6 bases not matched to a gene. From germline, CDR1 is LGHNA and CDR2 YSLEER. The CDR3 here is CASSQGGTGWPYEQYF. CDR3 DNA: TGCGCCAGCAGCCAAGGGGGGACAGGGTGGCCCTACGAGCAGTACTTC.

In DNA, the CDR3 is TGTGCCAGCCTGCTAGCGGGAAGGGAGCAGTACTTC. This codes for CASLLAGREQYF. V gene TRBV2 combines with J gene TRBJ2-7, with 9 bases aligning to TRBD2. Germline V CDR1 and CDR2: SNHLY, FYNNEI. J lost 7 bases, V lost 8 bases, and 6 bases had no gene match. The CDR3 has 12 amino acids.

CDR3: CASKEQGRGGYTF. The CDR3 DNA reads as TGTGCCAGCAAGGAACAGGGACGAGGCGGCTACACCTTC. V and J are TRBV27 and TRBJ1-2; a weak D match, TRBD1 (6 bases). The V and J ends lost 7 bases and 8 bases respectively, with 17 bases between them. CDR3 length: 13 amino acids. Germline CDR1 is MNHEY and CDR2 is SMNVEV (reference sequence).

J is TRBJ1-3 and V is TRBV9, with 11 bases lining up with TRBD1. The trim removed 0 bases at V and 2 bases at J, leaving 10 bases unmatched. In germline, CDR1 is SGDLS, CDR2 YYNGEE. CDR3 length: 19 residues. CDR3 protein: CASSVATDRGRVTGNTIYF. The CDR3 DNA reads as TGTGCCAGCAGCGTAGCAACGGACAGGGGGCGCGTCACTGGAAACACCATATATTTT.

CDR3 DNA sequence: TGTGCCAGTAGTATGGGATATTCTCGGGGCGAGCAGTACTTC. It translates to CASSMGYSRGEQYF. The rearrangement uses TRBV19 and TRBJ2-7; the D gene is possibly TRBD2 (5 bases). CDR1 is LNHDA, CDR2 SQIVND, per germline (reference sequence). The length of the CDR3 is 14 residues. Trimming removed 3 bases from V and 6 bases from J, with 15 bases in between.